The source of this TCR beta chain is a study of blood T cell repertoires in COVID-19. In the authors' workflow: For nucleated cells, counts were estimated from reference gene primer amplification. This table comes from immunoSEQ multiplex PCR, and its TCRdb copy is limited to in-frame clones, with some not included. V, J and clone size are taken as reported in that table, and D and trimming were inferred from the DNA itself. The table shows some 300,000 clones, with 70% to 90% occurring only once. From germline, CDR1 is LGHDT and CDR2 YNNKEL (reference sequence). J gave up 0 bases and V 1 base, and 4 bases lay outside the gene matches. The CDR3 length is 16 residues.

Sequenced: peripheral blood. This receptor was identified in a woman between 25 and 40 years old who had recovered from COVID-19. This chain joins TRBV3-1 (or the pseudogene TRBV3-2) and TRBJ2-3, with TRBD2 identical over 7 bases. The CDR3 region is CASSQGPGGSTDTQYF. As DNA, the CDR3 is TGTGCCAGCAGCCAAGGACCCGGGGGGAGCACAGATACGCAGTATTTT.